This T cell receptor beta chain was sequenced in a study of T-cell reconstitution after alpha-beta-depleted transplantation in children. This CDR3 is 14 amino acids long. The V and J ends lost 4 bases and 2 bases respectively, with 8 bases between them. The germline gives CDR1 MGHRA, CDR2 YSYEKL. Whole-study findings and limits: Surviving recipient cells, namely T cells and thymic progenitors, were the source of high day-60 TCRbeta diversity in some patients. Expanded graft clones, several hundred of them, were reportedly the source of alpha-beta T cells about two months after transplant.

Unique molecular identifiers featured in how the TCRbeta library was prepared. TCRdb fed the PCR reads into MiXCR, producing one record per CDR3 protein. Here the sample spans 98,000 or so distinct CDR3 sequences, less than 25% being singletons. With respect to this clonotype: Its antigen remains unknown.

Sequencing was performed on PBMCs, taken before TCRalphabeta/CD19-depleted stem cell transplant. This chain links TRBV4-1 with TRBJ2-2; D is undetermined. The sequence was obtained from a boy between 2 and 15 years old with acute lymphoblastic leukemia, due to receive a stem cell transplant. CDR3 sequence (DNA): TGCGCCAGCAGCCCCGGGTCAAACACCGGGGAGCTGTTTTTT. Translating gives CASSPGSNTGELFF.